A selection of T cell receptor beta chains follows, all from one sample in a study of technical replicates of blood from a few donors. The protocol was immunoSEQ multiplex PCR, while the TCRdb copy is restricted to in-frame clones and leaves out a portion. The sample records tens of thousands of clones, 70% to 90% being singletons. The specimen was PBMCs. The receptors here all came from a human donor in good health. Some clones in this sample may be carry-over from other donors' samples. CDR3s include the opening cysteine and the closing phenylalanine or tryptophan. D genes are given only for firm matches. The listing skips clone size in some rows; elsewhere it reads once, few, many or a size class.

TRBJ1-4	NA	NA	TRBV9	TGTGCCAGCAGCGTTACAGCAACTAATGAAAAACTGTTTTTT	CASSVTATNEKLFF
TRBJ1-6	NA	NA	TRBV4-1	TGCGCCAGCAGCCAAGAGAGGGGGACCCATCCACCCCTCCACTTT	CASSQERGTHPPLHF
TRBJ2-2	NA	TRBD2	TRBV7-8	TGTGCCAGCAGCCCGGGGACTAGCGGGGGGGCGAACACCGGGGAGCTGTTTTTT	CASSPGTSGGANTGELFF
TRBJ1-2	NA	TRBD1	TRBV6-6	TGTGCCAGCAGTTACTCGAGACAGGGAAAGGGAGGCTACACCTTC	CASSYSRQGKGGYTF
TRBJ2-6	NA	TRBD1	TRBV7-2	TGTGCCAGCAGCTTTAACAGGGGGCTCTCTGGGGCCAACGTCCTGACTTTC	CASSFNRGLSGANVLTF
TRBJ1-2	NA	NA	TRBV2	TGTGCCAGCACAGCTAACTATGGCTACACCTTC	CASTANYGYTF
TRBJ2-7	NA	TRBD2	TRBV7-2	TGTGCCAGCAGCTTAGTTGCGACTAGCGGGAGCGGCGAGCAGTACTTC	CASSLVATSGSGEQYF
TRBJ1-5	NA	NA	TRBV15	TGTGCCACCAGCTCTAATAGCAATCAGCCCCAGCATTTT	CATSSNSNQPQHF
TRBJ1-6	NA	NA	TRBV19	TGTGCCAGTAGTACCCTCTATAATTCACCCCTCCACTTT	CASSTLYNSPLHF
TRBJ2-1	NA	TRBD2	TRBV30	TGTGCCTGGAACCCCGGACTAGCGGGAGTGATTGAGCAGTTCTTC	CAWNPGLAGVIEQFF
TRBJ1-5	NA	NA	TRBV5-6	TGTGCCAGCAGCTTGATAGGGGTCGGCAATCAGCCCCAGCATTTT	CASSLIGVGNQPQHF
TRBJ2-5	NA	TRBD2	TRBV6-6	TGTGCCAGCAGTTCCTTCCACGGGCTAGCGGAAGAGACCCAGTACTTC	CASSSFHGLAEETQYF
TRBJ2-2	NA	TRBD2	TRBV5-1	TGCGCCAGCAGCTACCTAGCGGGGTTCACCGGGGAGCTGTTTTTT	CASSYLAGFTGELFF
TRBJ2-7	NA	TRBD1	TRBV6-5	TGTGCCAGCAGACCGGGACAGAACCCCTCCTACGAGCAGTACTTC	CASRPGQNPSYEQYF
TRBJ2-3	NA	TRBD1	TRBV7-6	TGTGCCAGCAGCCGGAGGACAGGGTCGGGTGCGCTTAGCACAGATACGCAGTATTTT	CASSRRTGSGALSTDTQYF
TRBJ2-7	NA	TRBD1	TRBV5-4	TGTGCCAGCAGTCAGGACAGGAGCTCCTACGAGCAGTACTTC	CASSQDRSSYEQYF
TRBJ1-2	NA	NA	TRBV27	TGTGCCAGCAGTAAGTACAGGGAGACTAACTATGGCTACACCTTC	CASSKYRETNYGYTF
TRBJ2-2	NA	NA	TRBV6-5	TGTGCCAGCAGCGAAATGCAGGGATCCGGGGAGCTGTTTTTT	CASSEMQGSGELFF
TRBJ1-3	NA	TRBD1	TRBV6-7	TGTGCCAGCAGCTCTCCGGACAGGGGAGTGCTCGGAAACACCATATATTTT	CASSSPDRGVLGNTIYF
TRBJ1-1	NA	TRBD1	TRBV29-1	TGCAGCGTTGAAGGCCCTGGAGGGACAGGATCTGAAGCTTTCTTT	CSVEGPGGTGSEAFF
TRBJ2-2	NA	TRBD2	TRBV7-9	TGTGCCAGCAGCTCGGCGGGGGGAGCGGAGCTGTTTTTT	CASSSAGGAELFF
TRBJ1-2	NA	TRBD1	TRBV23-1	TGCGCCAGCAGTCAAATTCCCGGGACAGGGGGTTTCTATGGCTACACCTTC	CASSQIPGTGGFYGYTF
TRBJ2-7	NA	TRBD2	TRBV6-6	TGTGCCAGCAGCCCAGCGGGGGGCGGAGCCTACGAGCAGTACTTC	CASSPAGGGAYEQYF
TRBJ2-7	NA	NA	TRBV6-1	TGTGCCAGCAGTGAAGCAACAGGGTATCCCCTATACGAGCAGTACTTC	CASSEATGYPLYEQYF
TRBJ2-1	NA	NA	TRBV5-1	TGCGCCAGCATCGACGGGGCTAGCGTGTACAATGAGCAGTTCTTC	CASIDGASVYNEQFF
TRBJ2-3	NA	TRBD1	TRBV5-1	TGCGCCAGCAGCCCCAGGGACAGTAGCACAGATACGCAGTATTTT	CASSPRDSSTDTQYF
TRBJ2-5	once	TRBD2	TRBV5-4	TGTGCCAGCAGCTTGACGGGGGGACAAGAGACCCAGTACTTC	CASSLTGGQETQYF
TRBJ2-7	NA	TRBD2	TRBV14	TGTGCCAGCAGCCAAGGTTGGGCTAGCGGGAGTTACGAGCAGTACTTC	CASSQGWASGSYEQYF
TRBJ2-3	NA	TRBD2	TRBV5-4	TGTGCCAGCAGCTTGGTGGGACTAGGGAGACCGCCCGATACGCAGTATTTT	CASSLVGLGRPPDTQYF
TRBJ1-2	NA	TRBD1	TRBV9	TGTGCCAGCAGATCGACAGGGGACGGGTATGGCTACACCTTC	CASRSTGDGYGYTF
TRBJ2-1	NA	NA	TRBV7-8	TGTGCCAGCAACCTAGGGGGGGATGAGCAGTTCTTC	CASNLGGDEQFF
TRBJ2-2	NA	TRBD1	TRBV4-3	TGCGCCAGCAGCCAAGAAACCCGGACAGGGGACACCGGGGAGCTGTTTTTT	CASSQETRTGDTGELFF
TRBJ2-2	NA	NA	TRBV5-6	TGTGCCAGCAGCTTCGAAGCTCGGGAGCTGTTTTTT	CASSFEARELFF
TRBJ2-7	NA	TRBD1	TRBV5-1	TGCGCCAGCAGCTGGACAGGGGGTCACGAGCAGTACTTC	CASSWTGGHEQYF
TRBJ2-6	few	TRBD1	TRBV11-2	TGTGCCAGCAGCGACCGGGACAGGGGGCCTGGGGCCAACGTCCTGACTTTC	CASSDRDRGPGANVLTF
TRBJ2-1	NA	TRBD2	TRBV5-1	TGCGCCAGCAGCTTGCAAGGCGGGGGGGCAGATGAGCAGTTCTTC	CASSLQGGGADEQFF
TRBJ1-1	few	TRBD1	TRBV18	TGTGCCAGCTCAACAGGGGTACTCGCTTTCTTT	CASSTGVLAFF
TRBJ2-7	once	NA	TRBV6-5	TGTGCCAGCAGGGGACCGGACAGCTACGAGCAGTACTTC	CASRGPDSYEQYF
TRBJ1-2	NA	NA	TRBV7-2	TGTGCCAGCAGCTTAGGCAGGGGCATATTCTCTGGCTACACCTTC	CASSLGRGIFSGYTF
TRBJ2-7	NA	NA	TRBV5-6	TGTGCCAGCAACCTTCTTGAGTCGGACAAAGCCTACGAGCAGTACTTC	CASNLLESDKAYEQYF
TRBJ1-3	NA	NA	TRBV4-2	TGTGCCAGCAGCCAAAACCAGGACTCTGGAAACACCATATATTTT	CASSQNQDSGNTIYF
TRBJ2-7	NA	TRBD1	TRBV19	TGTGCCAGTAGTACCGGGACAGGGGGCCGGGAGCAGTACTTC	CASSTGTGGREQYF